This T cell receptor (beta chain) was found in a study of T-cell memory formation after mild COVID-19. Study as a whole: The TCR clusters were mostly specific to one donor. The study, taken as a whole, reports: Shrinking CD4+ clones were chiefly CM and EM; CD8+ ones were chiefly EMRA. From day 15 to 85, contracting clones were balanced between CD4 and CD8, whereas later expanders leaned toward CD4+.

Germline V CDR1 and CDR2: SGHRS, YFSETQ. The CDR3 length is 13 residues. Trimming removed 0 bases from V and 6 bases from J, with 6 bases in between. With respect to this clonotype: Its antigen is not known.

A 5'RACE reaction primed in the constant segment made cDNA libraries of TCR alpha and TCR beta, and these carried sample barcodes and UMIs. TCRdb re-analysed the 5' RACE reads in MiXCR, keeping a single row per CDR3 protein. The repertoire holds around 150,000 distinct CDR3 sequences, with more than 14% as singletons. The chain uses TRBV5-1 and TRBJ2-2; D not certain. The receptor was isolated from an adult woman who had mild COVID-19 (a few samples of this study predate the infection). Cell type and time point are not known. Material for sequencing was PBMCs or a T cell subset sorted from them (not recorded which). The CDR3 coding sequence is TGCGCCAGCAGCTTGGATCTGGCCGGGGAGCTGTTTTTT. Its protein is CASSLDLAGELFF.